The rows below give T cell receptor beta chains drawn from one sample of a study of shared T cell receptors in the human thymus. Sequenced by immunoSEQ multiplex PCR; TCRdb stores in-frame clones only, minus some. The data show about 660,000 clones, 80% to 90% seen once. In addition, the sample was reused for a study of human thymus T cells.

Specimen: thymocytes. These receptors were obtained from a boy in the first two years of life with a congenital heart defect. Each CDR3 is given with its conserved first and last residue.

CDR3 length | V gene | CDR3 protein
14 | TRBV27 | CASSLNRGSTEAFF
11 | TRBV2 | CASRLINEQFF
11 | TRBV20-1 | CSAHNQVEQYF
14 | TRBV11-2 | CASSKRDSTDTQYF
16 | TRBV6-1 | CASSEAGGGKNDEQFF
17 | TRBV7-6 | CASSFPQRGPERETQYF
17 | TRBV18 | CASSAHMNRGGRNTIYF
15 | TRBV6-5 | CASKGSGGSYNEQFF
15 | TRBV18 | CASSQGGRSNEKLFF
19 | TRBV28 | CASSLCEGLAGGCYNEQFF
14 | TRBV7-9 | CASRAGTGNSPLHF
14 | TRBV30 | CACLGVVGEQSYTF
15 | TRBV11-2 | CASSLTFSGSGEQYF
16 | TRBV27 | CASSPFPQDVTYEQYF
17 | TRBV4-3 | CASSLEEGGGAEDTQYF
18 | TRBV4-1 | CASSQGINEPGVNTEAFF
19 | TRBV5-6 | CASSFNKDPTVHSGNTIYF
15 | TRBV28 | CASRSGQGGTGELFF
13 | TRBV18 | CASSPSQNTEAFF
16 | TRBV27 | CASSCSAGGCINEQFF
14 | TRBV27 | CASSVEGLAYEQYF
17 | TRBV28 | CASSLSLPSAAYNEQFF
16 | TRBV5-1 | CASSNGQGANTGELFF
16 | TRBV7-9 | CASSLVGPGGLWKLFF
12 | TRBV11-2 | CASSHRLREQYF
17 | TRBV7-6 | CASSSTSGGFSYNEQFF
16 | TRBV7-9 | CASSPMRSQSSYEQYF
16 | TRBV28 | CASSFVSPGRTYEQYF
15 | TRBV29-1 | CSGREGQIPLHEAFF
17 | TRBV2 | CASRGTSGPASTDTQYF
11 | TRBV20-1 | CSAPLAFEQYF
14 | TRBV27 | CASKRTGRQETQYF
13 | TRBV28 | CASSSIVNQPQHF
16 | TRBV25-1 | CASSGTSGPHYNEQFF
15 | TRBV27 | CASSLGTGRTGELFF